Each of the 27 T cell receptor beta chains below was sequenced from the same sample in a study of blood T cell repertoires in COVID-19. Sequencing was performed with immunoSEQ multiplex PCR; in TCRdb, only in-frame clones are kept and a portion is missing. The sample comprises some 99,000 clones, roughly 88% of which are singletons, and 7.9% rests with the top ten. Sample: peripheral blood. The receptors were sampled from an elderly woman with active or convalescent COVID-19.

This CDR3 is CASSLESGSFGGELFF. Written as DNA, the CDR3 is TGTGCCAGCAGCTTAGAGAGCGGGAGCTTTGGCGGGGAGCTGTTTTTT. The V and J genes are TRBV11-2 and TRBJ2-2, with 8 nucleotides matching TRBD2. CDR1 is SGHAT, CDR2 FQNNGV, per germline. The CDR3 totals 16 residues. V shed 0 bases, J shed 7 bases, and the junction held 7 bases outside the gene matches.

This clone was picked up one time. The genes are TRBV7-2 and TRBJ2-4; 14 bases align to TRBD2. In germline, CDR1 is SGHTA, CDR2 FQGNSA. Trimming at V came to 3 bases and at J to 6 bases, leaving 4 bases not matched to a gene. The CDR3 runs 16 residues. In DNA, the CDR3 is TGTGCCAGCAGCTTCGGACTAGCGGGAGGACTAAACATTCAGTACTTC. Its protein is CASSFGLAGGLNIQYF.

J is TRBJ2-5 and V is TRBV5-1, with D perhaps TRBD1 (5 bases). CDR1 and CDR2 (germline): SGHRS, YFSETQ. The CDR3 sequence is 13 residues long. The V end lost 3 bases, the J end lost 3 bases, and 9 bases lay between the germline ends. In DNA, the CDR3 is TGCGCCAGCAGCTGGGCCAGGGAAGAGACCCAGTACTTC. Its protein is CASSWAREETQYF. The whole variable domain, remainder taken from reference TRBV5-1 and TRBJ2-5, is KAGVTQTPRYLIKTRGQQVTLSCSPISGHRSVSWYQQTPGQGLQFLFEYFSETQRNKGNFPGRFSGRQFSNSRSEMNVSTLELGDSALYLCASSWAREETQYFGPGTRLLVL.

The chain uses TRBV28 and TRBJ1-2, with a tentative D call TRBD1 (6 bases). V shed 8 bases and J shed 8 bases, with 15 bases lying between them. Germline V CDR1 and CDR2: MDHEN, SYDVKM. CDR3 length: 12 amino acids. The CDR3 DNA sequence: TGTGCCAGCGCCCCAGGGGAGGGCGGCTACACCTTC. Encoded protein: CASAPGEGGYTF.

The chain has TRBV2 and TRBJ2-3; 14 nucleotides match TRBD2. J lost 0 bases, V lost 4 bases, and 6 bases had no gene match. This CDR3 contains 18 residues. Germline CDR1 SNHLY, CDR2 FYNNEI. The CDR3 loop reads CASSGLAGGRRSTDTQYF. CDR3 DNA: TGTGCCAGCAGTGGACTAGCGGGGGGGAGACGGAGCACAGATACGCAGTATTTT.

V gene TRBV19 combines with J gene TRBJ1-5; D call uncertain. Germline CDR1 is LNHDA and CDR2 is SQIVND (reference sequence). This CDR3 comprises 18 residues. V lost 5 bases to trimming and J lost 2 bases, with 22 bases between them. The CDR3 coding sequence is TGTGCCAGTAGTGTCCCACCCCTGTCAGGCGGGGGCAATCAGCCCCAGCATTTT. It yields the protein CASSVPPLSGGGNQPQHF. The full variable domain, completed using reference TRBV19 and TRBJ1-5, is DGGITQSPKYLFRKEGQNVTLSCEQNLNHDAMYWYRQDPGQGLRLIYYSQIVNDFQKGDIAEGYSVSREKKESFPLTVTSAQKNPTAFYLCASSVPPLSGGGNQPQHFGDGTRLSIL.

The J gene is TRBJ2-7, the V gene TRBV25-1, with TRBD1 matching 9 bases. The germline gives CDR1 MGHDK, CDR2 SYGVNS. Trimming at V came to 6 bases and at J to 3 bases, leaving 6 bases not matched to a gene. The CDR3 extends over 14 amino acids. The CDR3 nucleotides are TGTGCCAGCAGCACCGGGACAGGGTACTACGAGCAGTACTTC. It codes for CASSTGTGYYEQYF.

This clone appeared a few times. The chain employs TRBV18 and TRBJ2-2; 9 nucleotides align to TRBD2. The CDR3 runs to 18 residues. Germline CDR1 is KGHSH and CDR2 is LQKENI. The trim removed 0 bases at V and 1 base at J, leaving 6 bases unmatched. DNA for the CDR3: TGTGCCAGCTCACCACCGCTAGCGGGAAAACGGAACACCGGGGAGCTGTTTTTT. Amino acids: CASSPPLAGKRNTGELFF.

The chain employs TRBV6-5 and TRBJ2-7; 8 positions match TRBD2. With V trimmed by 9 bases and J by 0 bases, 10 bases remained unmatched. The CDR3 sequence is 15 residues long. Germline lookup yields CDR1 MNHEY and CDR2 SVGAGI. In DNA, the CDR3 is TGTGCCAGTCCCGGAGCGGGAGTCTCCTCCTACGAGCAGTACTTC. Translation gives CASPGAGVSSYEQYF.

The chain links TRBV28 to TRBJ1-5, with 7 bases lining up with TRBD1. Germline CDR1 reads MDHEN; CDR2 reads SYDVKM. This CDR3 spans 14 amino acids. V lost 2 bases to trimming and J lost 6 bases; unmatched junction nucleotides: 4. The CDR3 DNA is TGTGCCAGCAGTTTAGTAGGGGGCGGTCAGCCCCAGCATTTT. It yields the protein CASSLVGGGQPQHF.

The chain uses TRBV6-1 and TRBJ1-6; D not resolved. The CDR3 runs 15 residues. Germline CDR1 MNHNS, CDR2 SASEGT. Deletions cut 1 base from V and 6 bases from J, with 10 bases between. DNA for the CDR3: TGTGCCAGCAGTGAAGTTGTACCGAGTAATTCACCCCTCCACTTT. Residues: CASSEVVPSNSPLHF.

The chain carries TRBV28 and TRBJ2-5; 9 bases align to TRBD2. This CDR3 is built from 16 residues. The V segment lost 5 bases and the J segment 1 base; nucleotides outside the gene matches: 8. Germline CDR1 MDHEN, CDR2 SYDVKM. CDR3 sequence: CASSPPSGTLQETQYF. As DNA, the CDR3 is TGTGCCAGCAGTCCACCTAGCGGGACTCTCCAAGAGACCCAGTACTTC. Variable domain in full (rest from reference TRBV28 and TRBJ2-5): DVKVTQSSRYLVKRTGEKVFLECVQDMDHENMFWYRQDPGLGLRLIYFSYDVKMKEKGDIPEGYSVSREKKERFSLILESASTNQTSMYLCASSPPSGTLQETQYFGPGTRLLVL.

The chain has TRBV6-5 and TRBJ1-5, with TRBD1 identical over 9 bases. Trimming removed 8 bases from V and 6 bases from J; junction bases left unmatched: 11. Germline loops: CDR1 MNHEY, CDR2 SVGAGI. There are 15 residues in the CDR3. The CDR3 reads CASVQTGGVGQPQHF. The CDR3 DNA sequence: TGTGCCAGCGTTCAGACAGGGGGGGTTGGTCAGCCCCAGCATTTT.

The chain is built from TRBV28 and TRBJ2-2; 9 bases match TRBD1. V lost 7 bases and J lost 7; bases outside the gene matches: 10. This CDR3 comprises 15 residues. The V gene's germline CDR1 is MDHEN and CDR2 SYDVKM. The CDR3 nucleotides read TGTGCCAGCACCACCGGGGACAGGGAATACGGGGAGCTGTTTTTT. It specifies CASTTGDREYGELFF.

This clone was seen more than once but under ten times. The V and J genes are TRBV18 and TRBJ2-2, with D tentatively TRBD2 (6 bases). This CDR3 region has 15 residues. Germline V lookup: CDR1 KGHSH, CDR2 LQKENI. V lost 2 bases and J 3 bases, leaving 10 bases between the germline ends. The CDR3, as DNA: TGTGCCAGCTCACCAGGGGGGACCCACACCGGGGAGCTGTTTTTT. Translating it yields CASSPGGTHTGELFF.

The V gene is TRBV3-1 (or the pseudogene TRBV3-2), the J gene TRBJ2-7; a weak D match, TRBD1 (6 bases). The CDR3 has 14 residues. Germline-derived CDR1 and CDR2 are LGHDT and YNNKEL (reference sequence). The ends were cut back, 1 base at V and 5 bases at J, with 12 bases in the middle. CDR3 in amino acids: CASSQGNRVNEQYF. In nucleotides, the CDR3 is TGTGCCAGCAGCCAAGGGAACAGGGTCAACGAGCAGTACTTC.

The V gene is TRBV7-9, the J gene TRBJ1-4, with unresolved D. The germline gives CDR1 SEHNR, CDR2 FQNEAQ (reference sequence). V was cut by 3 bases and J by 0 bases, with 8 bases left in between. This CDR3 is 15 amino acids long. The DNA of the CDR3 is TGTGCCAGCAGCTTGGGCAGTTCAACTAATGAAAAACTGTTTTTT. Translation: CASSLGSSTNEKLFF. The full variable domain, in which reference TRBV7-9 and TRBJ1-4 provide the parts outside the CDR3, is DTGVSQNPRHKITKRGQNVTFRCDPISEHNRLYWYRQTLGQGPEFLTYFQNEAQLEKSRLLSDRFSAERPKGSFSTLEIQRTEQGDSAMYLCASSLGSSTNEKLFFGSGTQLSVL.

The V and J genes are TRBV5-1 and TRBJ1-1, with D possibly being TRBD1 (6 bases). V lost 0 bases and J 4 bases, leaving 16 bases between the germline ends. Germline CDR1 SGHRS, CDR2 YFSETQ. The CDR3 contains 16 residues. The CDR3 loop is CASSLDRAVGTTEAFF. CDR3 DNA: TGCGCCAGCAGCTTGGACAGGGCGGTTGGTACCACTGAAGCTTTCTTT.

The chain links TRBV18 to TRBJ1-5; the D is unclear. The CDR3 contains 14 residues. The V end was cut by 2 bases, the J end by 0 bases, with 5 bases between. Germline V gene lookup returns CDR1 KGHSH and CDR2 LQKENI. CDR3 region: CASSPADSNQPQHF. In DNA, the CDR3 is TGTGCCAGCTCACCAGCAGATAGCAATCAGCCCCAGCATTTT.

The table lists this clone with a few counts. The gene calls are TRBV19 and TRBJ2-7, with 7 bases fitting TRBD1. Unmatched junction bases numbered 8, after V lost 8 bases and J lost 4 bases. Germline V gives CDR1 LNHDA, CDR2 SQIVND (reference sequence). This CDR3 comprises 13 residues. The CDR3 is CASEDRLHYEQYF. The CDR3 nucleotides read TGTGCCAGTGAGGACAGGTTACATTACGAGCAGTACTTC.

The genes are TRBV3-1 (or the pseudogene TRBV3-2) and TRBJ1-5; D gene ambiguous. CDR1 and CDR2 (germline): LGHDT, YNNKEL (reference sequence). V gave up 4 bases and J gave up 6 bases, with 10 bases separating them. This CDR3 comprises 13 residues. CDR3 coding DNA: TGTGCCAGCAGCCCTACTCGGGGTCAGCCCCAGCATTTT. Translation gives CASSPTRGQPQHF.

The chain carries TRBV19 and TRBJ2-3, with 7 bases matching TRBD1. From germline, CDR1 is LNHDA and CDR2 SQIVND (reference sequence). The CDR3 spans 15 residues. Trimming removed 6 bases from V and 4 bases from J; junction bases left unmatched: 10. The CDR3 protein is CASRETGVSPDTQYF. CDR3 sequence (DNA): TGTGCCAGTAGGGAAACAGGGGTGTCCCCAGATACGCAGTATTTT. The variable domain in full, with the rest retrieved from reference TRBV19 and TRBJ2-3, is DGGITQSPKYLFRKEGQNVTLSCEQNLNHDAMYWYRQDPGQGLRLIYYSQIVNDFQKGDIAEGYSVSREKKESFPLTVTSAQKNPTAFYLCASRETGVSPDTQYFGPGTRLTVL.

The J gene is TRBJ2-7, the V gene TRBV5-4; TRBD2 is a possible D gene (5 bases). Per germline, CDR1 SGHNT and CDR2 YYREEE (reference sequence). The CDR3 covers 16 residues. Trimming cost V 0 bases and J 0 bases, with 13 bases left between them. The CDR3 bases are TGTGCCAGCAGCTTGGTCGGGGAGATTAGCTCCTACGAGCAGTACTTC. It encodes CASSLVGEISSYEQYF.

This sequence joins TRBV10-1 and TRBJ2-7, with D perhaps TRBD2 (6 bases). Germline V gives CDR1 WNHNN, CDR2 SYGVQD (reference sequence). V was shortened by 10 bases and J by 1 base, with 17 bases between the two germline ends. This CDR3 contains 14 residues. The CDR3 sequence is CANPGREKSYEQYF. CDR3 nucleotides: TGCGCCAACCCCGGACGGGAGAAGTCCTACGAGCAGTACTTC.

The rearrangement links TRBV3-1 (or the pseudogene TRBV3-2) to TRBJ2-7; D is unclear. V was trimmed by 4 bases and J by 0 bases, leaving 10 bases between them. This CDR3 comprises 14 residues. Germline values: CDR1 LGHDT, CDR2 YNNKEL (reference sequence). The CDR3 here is CASSLRRSSYEQYF. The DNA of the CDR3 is TGTGCCAGCAGCCTCCGACGGAGCTCCTACGAGCAGTACTTC.

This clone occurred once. CDR3 sequence reads: CASSSTGALDTEAFF. The CDR3 bases are TGTGCCAGCAGTTCGACAGGGGCCCTGGACACTGAAGCTTTCTTT. The chain links TRBV6-5 to TRBJ1-1, with 8 nucleotides matching TRBD1. V was pared by 4 bases and J by 3 bases, with 7 bases of the junction left unmatched. The germline CDR1 and CDR2 sequences are MNHEY and SVGAGI. This CDR3 is built from 15 residues.

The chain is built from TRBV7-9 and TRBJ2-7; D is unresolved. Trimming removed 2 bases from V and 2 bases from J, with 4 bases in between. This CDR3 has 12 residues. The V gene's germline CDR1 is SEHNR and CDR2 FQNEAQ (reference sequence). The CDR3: CASSLSTYEQYF. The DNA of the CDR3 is TGTGCCAGCAGCTTAAGCACCTACGAGCAGTACTTC.